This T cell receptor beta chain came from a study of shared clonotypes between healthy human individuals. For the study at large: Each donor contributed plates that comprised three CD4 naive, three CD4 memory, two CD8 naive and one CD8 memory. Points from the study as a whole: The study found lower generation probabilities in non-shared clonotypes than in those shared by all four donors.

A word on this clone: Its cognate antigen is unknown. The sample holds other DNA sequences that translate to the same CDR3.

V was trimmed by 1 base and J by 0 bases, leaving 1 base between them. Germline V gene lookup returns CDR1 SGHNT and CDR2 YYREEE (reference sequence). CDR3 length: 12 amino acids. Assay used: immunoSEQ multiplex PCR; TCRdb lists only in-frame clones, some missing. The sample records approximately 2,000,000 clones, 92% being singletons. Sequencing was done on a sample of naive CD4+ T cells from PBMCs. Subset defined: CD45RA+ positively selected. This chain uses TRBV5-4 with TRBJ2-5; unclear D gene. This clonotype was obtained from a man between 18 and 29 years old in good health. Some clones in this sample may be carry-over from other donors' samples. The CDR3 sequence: CASSLYQETQYF. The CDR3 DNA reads TGTGCCAGCAGCTTGTACCAAGAGACCCAGTACTTC. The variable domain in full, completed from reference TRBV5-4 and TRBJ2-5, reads ETGVTQSPTHLIKTRGQQVTLRCSSQSGHNTVSWYQQALGQGPQFIFQYYREEENGRGNFPPRFSGLQFPNYSSELNVNALELDDSALYLCASSLYQETQYFGPGTRLLVL.